This paragraph covers one TCR beta chain sequence. A TCRbeta library incorporating unique molecular identifiers was prepared. From the PCR reads, TCRdb called clonotypes with MiXCR, one entry per CDR3 protein. Here the sample spans 780,000 or so distinct CDR3 sequences, roughly 15% being singletons. CDR3 length equals 12 residues. V gave up 4 bases and J gave up 5 bases, with 9 bases separating them. Germline lookup yields CDR1 DFQATT and CDR2 SNEGSKA (reference sequence). The data derive from a study of T-cell reconstitution after alpha-beta-depleted transplantation in children. Specimen: PBMCs, mostly from graft donor cells, collected 360 days after TCRalphabeta/CD19-depleted stem cell transplant. This TCR came from a male patient aged 10-17 years who had a stem cell transplant for acute lymphoblastic leukemia, so the T cells may come from the graft donor. The chain joins TRBV20-1 to TRBJ2-1, with D possibly being TRBD2 (6 bases). The CDR3 region has the DNA TGCAGTGCTACCCGACTAGACAATGAGCAGTTCTTC. Translation gives CSATRLDNEQFF.